The next 32 T cell receptor beta chains were all read from a single sample in a study of blood T cell repertoires in COVID-19 (dated by TCRdb to 2020 to 2021). The method behind the library was the immunoSEQ multiplex PCR assay. The source is immuneACCESS, and TCRdb retained only in-frame sequences with V and J called. Part of the clones is not carried over; for the studies checked, unresolved V genes explain less than half of this, and the remainder is unexplained. In this sample the table shows around 470,000 clones, roughly 87% of which occur a single time. The ten largest clones represent 0.6% of the sample. The sequencing sample was made of PBMCs or T cells enriched from blood (not recorded which). These receptors were collected from a man aged 18-30 years who had recovered from COVID-19.

The chain joins TRBV7-3 to TRBJ2-1; 12 bases match TRBD2. The length of the CDR3 is 15 residues. Germline values: CDR1 SGHTA, CDR2 FQGTGA. J lost 2 bases, V lost 4 bases, and 0 bases had no gene match. CDR3: CASSWTSGAYNEQFF. CDR3 in DNA: TGTGCCAGCAGCTGGACTAGCGGGGCCTACAATGAGCAGTTCTTC. The full variable domain, rest sourced from reference TRBV7-3 and TRBJ2-1, is GAGVSQTPSNKVTEKGKYVELRCDPISGHTALYWYRQSLGQGPEFLIYFQGTGAADDSGLPNDRFFAVRPEGSVSTLKIQRTERGDSAVYLCASSWTSGAYNEQFFGPGTRLTVL.

V and J are TRBV6-1 and TRBJ2-5; D gene uncertain. Germline CDR1 reads MNHNS; CDR2 reads SASEGT. The V gene lost 0 bases and the J gene lost 7 bases, with 12 bases spanning the gap. The CDR3 has 14 residues. The CDR3 DNA follows: TGTGCCAGCAGTGAAGCAGAAGGCCGGAGGACCCAGTACTTC. As protein: CASSEAEGRRTQYF.

This rearrangement joins TRBV12-5 to TRBJ1-1; weak D call: TRBD1 (6 bases). Germline loops: CDR1 LGHNT, CDR2 FRNRAP. The CDR3 contains 15 residues. Trimming pared 6 bases from V and 5 bases from J, leaving 19 bases between. CDR3 sequence: CASGVSGGAGTEAFF. Here the CDR3 DNA reads TGTGCTAGTGGGGTGAGTGGGGGGGCCGGAACTGAAGCTTTCTTT.

This clone was found once. This chain connects TRBV6-5 to TRBJ2-7; TRBD2 matches at 8 bases. Germline CDR1 and CDR2: MNHEY and SVGAGI. The CDR3 consists of 15 residues. V lost 5 bases and J lost 2; bases outside the gene matches: 8. CDR3 amino acids: CASSQGSGKPYEQYF. CDR3 sequence (DNA): TGTGCCAGCAGTCAGGGTAGCGGGAAGCCCTACGAGCAGTACTTC.

The rearrangement joins TRBV28 to TRBJ1-4; TRBD1 matches at 8 bases. This CDR3 has 14 amino acids. After removal of 10 bases from V and 8 bases from J, the junction contained 12 bases not matched to a gene. Germline lookup yields CDR1 MDHEN and CDR2 SYDVKM. The CDR3: CATKPQGAEEKLFF. The CDR3 DNA sequence: TGTGCCACTAAGCCCCAGGGGGCTGAAGAAAAACTGTTTTTT.

The V and J genes are TRBV2 and TRBJ1-4; TRBD1 matches 9 bases. This CDR3 region has 14 residues. The germline CDR1 and CDR2 sequences are SNHLY and FYNNEI. The V segment lost 6 bases and the J segment 8 bases; nucleotides outside the gene matches: 7. This chain's CDR3 is CASSDDRGLEKLFF. DNA of the CDR3: TGTGCCAGCAGCGACGACAGGGGGTTAGAAAAACTGTTTTTT.

This clone was found once. The V gene is TRBV6-1, the J gene TRBJ2-5, with D uncertain. The CDR3 covers 13 residues. Looked up from germline, CDR1 is MNHNS and CDR2 is SASEGT. V was clipped by 1 base and J by 2 bases, with 5 bases between them. The DNA of the CDR3 is TGTGCCAGCAGTGAAGTGGAGCAAGAGACCCAGTACTTC. Amino acids: CASSEVEQETQYF.

This chain connects TRBV23-1 to TRBJ1-1; tentatively, D is TRBD1 (5 bases). TRBV23-1 is noted as an ORF with a role that remains uncertain. Trimming stripped 8 bases from V and 10 bases from J, with 26 bases between. The CDR3 extends over 15 amino acids. CDR3: CASPPTISYDSGAFF. CDR3 nucleotides: TGCGCCAGCCCTCCTACCATATCCTACGACAGTGGAGCTTTCTTT.

The V and J genes are TRBV5-1 and TRBJ2-3; 11 bases fit TRBD2. Unmatched junction bases numbered 9, after V lost 4 bases and J lost 5 bases. The CDR3 extends over 16 amino acids. Germline V CDR1 and CDR2: SGHRS, YFSETQ. For the CDR3, the DNA is TGCGCCAGCAGCGCGGATAGCGGGGGGGCAATAGATACGCAGTATTTT. Translating it yields CASSADSGGAIDTQYF.

J is TRBJ1-2 and V is TRBV29-1; TRBD1 matches 8 bases. Germline values: CDR1 SQVTM, CDR2 ANQGSEA. V lost 3 bases to trimming and J lost 6 bases; unmatched junction nucleotides: 9. This CDR3 region has 14 residues. The CDR3 loop is CSVDSQGAADGYTF. The DNA of the CDR3 is TGCAGCGTTGACTCTCAGGGGGCGGCGGATGGCTACACCTTC.

The rearrangement joins TRBV5-4 to TRBJ2-7; 10 positions match TRBD2. Looked up from germline, CDR1 is SGHNT and CDR2 is YYREEE (reference sequence). Trimming removed 4 bases from V and 6 bases from J; junction bases left unmatched: 4. There are 13 residues in the CDR3. CDR3 protein: CASSPGLALEQYF. The CDR3 DNA reads TGTGCCAGCAGCCCGGGACTAGCGCTCGAGCAGTACTTC.

The rearrangement links TRBV28 to TRBJ1-2, with 9 bases matching TRBD1. Looked up from germline, CDR1 is MDHEN and CDR2 is SYDVKM. This CDR3 is built from 17 residues. V was clipped by 4 bases and J by 3 bases; unmatched bases: 12. CDR3 region: CASSSSIKRTGDYGYTF. CDR3 bases: TGTGCCAGCAGTTCATCCATAAAACGGACAGGGGACTATGGCTACACCTTC.

The V gene is TRBV4-1, the J gene TRBJ2-5, with D uncertain. CDR1 is MGHRA and CDR2 is YSYEKL in the germline V gene. V was cut by 1 base and J by 4 bases, with 7 bases left in between. CDR3 length: 13 amino acids. CDR3 coding DNA: TGCGCCAGCAGCCAAGCCAGGCCAGAGACCCAGTACTTC. Amino acid sequence: CASSQARPETQYF.

This rearrangement joins TRBV7-2 to TRBJ2-7; 8 bases fit TRBD1. In germline, CDR1 is SGHTA, CDR2 FQGNSA. The CDR3 runs to 15 residues. J was trimmed by 2 bases and V by 1 base; bases with no gene match: 4. DNA for the CDR3: TGTGCCAGCAGCTTAGGGACAGGGAAAACCTACGAGCAGTACTTC. Translating gives CASSLGTGKTYEQYF.

The chain links TRBV19 to TRBJ1-2; 10 bases align to TRBD1. Germline CDR1 and CDR2: LNHDA and SQIVND (reference sequence). Trimming cost V 2 bases and J 6 bases; bases outside gene matches: 6. The CDR3 sequence is 15 residues long. CDR3 nucleotide sequence: TGTGCCAGTAGTATATGGGGACAGGGGACTCATGGCTACACCTTC. Translated, it gives CASSIWGQGTHGYTF.

This chain uses TRBV6-1 with TRBJ1-1; D perhaps matches TRBD1 (6 bases). The V end was cut by 2 bases, the J end by 6 bases, with 13 bases between. CDR1 is MNHNS, CDR2 SASEGT, per germline. CDR3 size: 14 residues. CDR3 sequence reads: CASSELAGDPEAFF. DNA of the CDR3: TGTGCCAGCAGTGAACTAGCAGGGGACCCTGAAGCTTTCTTT.

To note about this clone: The same CDR3 is also encoded by other DNA sequences in this sample. The chain links TRBV28 to TRBJ2-7, with TRBD2 as a possible D gene (5 bases). The CDR3 is 12 residues long. Trimming stripped 4 bases from V and 2 bases from J, with 6 bases between. In germline, CDR1 is MDHEN, CDR2 SYDVKM. The CDR3 spells CASSSGAYEQYF. The CDR3 nucleotides read TGTGCCAGCAGTTCCGGGGCCTACGAGCAGTACTTC.

This chain links TRBV28 with TRBJ2-2, with TRBD1 identical over 7 bases. Germline lookup yields CDR1 MDHEN and CDR2 SYDVKM. The CDR3 runs to 14 residues. With 7 bases clipped from V and 3 bases from J, the junction kept 5 bases outside the gene matches. The CDR3 bases are TGTGCCAGCAAGCCGGGACAGTACACCGGGGAGCTGTTTTTT. Its translation is CASKPGQYTGELFF.

The rearrangement uses TRBV9 and TRBJ1-6; D is perhaps TRBD1 (5 bases). The germline V gene encodes CDR1 SGDLS and CDR2 YYNGEE. This CDR3 is 15 amino acids long. V was pared by 4 bases and J by 11 bases, with 19 bases between. The CDR3: CASSLTPTRQTPLHF. The CDR3 DNA reads as TGTGCCAGCAGCCTTACCCCCACCCGACAGACACCCCTCCACTTT.

The chain links TRBV7-9 to TRBJ2-1; maybe TRBD1 (6 bases). The CDR3 has 15 residues. Trimming pared 4 bases from V and 4 bases from J, leaving 14 bases between. Germline V gene data show CDR1 as SEHNR and CDR2 as FQNEAQ (reference sequence). CDR3 DNA sequence: TGTGCCAGCAGCTCGAGACAGGTAGGATACAATGAGCAGTTCTTC. It is translated as CASSSRQVGYNEQFF.

This clone came up once. The chain couples TRBV28 to TRBJ1-1; a weak D match, TRBD1 (6 bases). The CDR3 runs 11 residues. The germline V gene encodes CDR1 MDHEN and CDR2 SYDVKM. The V gene lost 3 bases and the J gene lost 8 bases, with 7 bases spanning the gap. The CDR3: CASSFTGEAFF. The CDR3 bases are TGTGCCAGCAGTTTTACAGGGGAAGCTTTCTTT.

V gene TRBV25-1 combines with J gene TRBJ2-1; D may be TRBD2 (6 bases). This CDR3 is built from 13 residues. Germline V CDR1 and CDR2: MGHDK, SYGVNS. The V gene lost 7 bases and the J gene lost 7 bases, with 14 bases spanning the gap. Written as DNA, the CDR3 is TGTGCCAGCAACAAAATGGGAGGAAATGAGCAGTTCTTC. Amino acid sequence: CASNKMGGNEQFF.

In this sample, this clone turned up once. The chain carries TRBV28 and TRBJ1-1, with 7 bases that match TRBD1. V lost 2 bases and J lost 4; bases outside the gene matches: 7. CDR3 size: 15 residues. From germline, CDR1 is MDHEN and CDR2 SYDVKM. The CDR3 spells CASSLPSTGPTEAFF. As DNA, the CDR3 is TGTGCCAGCAGTTTACCCTCGACAGGGCCCACTGAAGCTTTCTTT.

The V call is TRBV15, the J call TRBJ1-1; TRBD1 might be the D (5 bases). With 5 bases removed from V and 4 bases from J, the gap between germline ends came to 23 bases. CDR1 and CDR2 (germline): LNHNV, YYDKDF (reference sequence). The CDR3 loop spans 17 amino acids. The CDR3 is CATSPRGFKLLGTEAFF. The CDR3 nucleotides are TGTGCCACCAGCCCACGGGGGTTTAAGTTGCTGGGCACTGAAGCTTTCTTT.

The chain employs TRBV18 and TRBJ1-1, with D possibly TRBD1 on 5 matching bases. Germline-derived CDR1 and CDR2 are KGHSH and LQKENI. The V end lost 0 bases, the J end lost 4 bases, and 9 bases lay between the germline ends. This CDR3 spans 14 amino acids. CDR3 sequence: CASSPPPGITEAFF. The CDR3 nucleotides read TGTGCCAGCTCACCACCCCCAGGGATCACTGAAGCTTTCTTT.

CDR3 sequence: CASSPASGRREQYF. CDR3 nucleotide sequence: TGTGCCAGCAGCCCCGCTAGCGGGAGGCGCGAGCAGTACTTC. The chain is built from TRBV13 and TRBJ2-7, with 11 bases matching TRBD2. There are 14 residues in the CDR3. Germline trimming cut 5 bases from V and 6 bases from J; bases unmatched to any gene: 6. CDR1 is PRHDT, CDR2 FYEKMQ, per germline (reference sequence).

J is TRBJ2-1 and V is TRBV20-1; D not resolved. Germline-derived CDR1 and CDR2 are DFQATT and SNEGSKA (reference sequence). The CDR3 is made up of 14 amino acids. V lost 3 bases and J lost 2, with 11 bases in between. The DNA for the CDR3 is TGCAGTGCTAGTCAAGCGCTGACCTACAATGAGCAGTTCTTC. Translated, it gives CSASQALTYNEQFF.

The J gene is TRBJ2-7, the V gene TRBV29-1, with unresolved D. The CDR3 covers 11 residues. The V end lost 6 bases, the J end lost 4 bases, and 10 bases lay between the germline ends. CDR1 and CDR2 from the germline V gene are SQVTM and ANQGSEA. CDR3 sequence (DNA): TGCAGCGTCGCTGGGCTTTACGAGCAGTACTTC. Translating it yields CSVAGLYEQYF.

The rearrangement uses TRBV28 and TRBJ2-3, with D perhaps TRBD2 (6 bases). V shed 2 bases and J shed 3 bases, with 15 bases lying between them. Germline loops: CDR1 MDHEN, CDR2 SYDVKM. The CDR3 extends over 16 amino acids. In DNA, the CDR3 is TGTGCCAGCAGTTTACGCAGGAGGGGTAGGACAGATACGCAGTATTTT. Translation: CASSLRRRGRTDTQYF.

This clone was found once. The J gene is TRBJ1-3, the V gene TRBV11-1; no firm D call. Germline CDR1 SGHAT, CDR2 FQDESV (reference sequence). This CDR3 has 16 residues. V was shortened by 3 bases and J by 3 bases, with 15 bases between the two germline ends. The CDR3 DNA follows: TGTGCCAGCAGCTTTTCTCGGGGTGGTAGTGGAAACACCATATATTTT. This sequence encodes CASSFSRGGSGNTIYF.

This clone has more than one count but fewer than ten. The V gene is TRBV4-1, the J gene TRBJ1-3; 7 bases agree with TRBD1. The CDR3 has 15 amino acids. Losses at the gene ends were 1 base for V and 0 bases for J; bases not matched to a gene: 0. Germline CDR1 is MGHRA and CDR2 is YSYEKL. CDR3: CASSQGTGSGNTIYF. The CDR3 DNA sequence: TGCGCCAGCAGCCAAGGGACAGGCTCTGGAAACACCATATATTTT.

This clone was detected only a few times. The CDR3 DNA reads TGTGCCAGCAGCCAAGCGGGATCCGGTGACACCATATATTTT. It yields the protein CASSQAGSGDTIYF. The chain employs TRBV14 and TRBJ1-3; the D is unclear. The length of the CDR3 is 14 residues. V shed 1 base and J shed 8 bases, with 12 bases lying between them. In germline, CDR1 is SGHDN, CDR2 FVKESK.